These 17 T cell receptor beta chains came from one sample sequenced in a study of response to subunit inactivated influenza vaccine. TCRdb re-analysed the RT-PCR reads in MiXCR, keeping a single row per CDR3 protein. The sample includes 500,000 to 600,000 distinct CDR3 sequences, around 8% seen only once; the top ten take 10% to 15%. Sequences were derived from PBMCs from blood, sampled about 24 months after vaccination. The receptors stem from a man aged 50-75 years who received an inactivated influenza vaccine.

The CDR3 DNA follows: TGCAGCGTTGAAGAACAACTGGGACAGGGGGTATACGGGGAGCTGTTTTTT. This gives the protein CSVEEQLGQGVYGELFF. The genes are TRBV29-1 and TRBJ2-2; 11 bases are a match to TRBD1. The J segment lost 7 bases and the V segment lost 0 bases, leaving 10 bases of the junction unmatched. The germline CDR1 and CDR2 sequences are SQVTM and ANQGSEA. The CDR3 contains 17 residues.

Many counts were recorded for this clonotype. The chain links TRBV2 to TRBJ2-1; 8 bases agree with TRBD2. Per the germline V gene, CDR1 is SNHLY and CDR2 is FYNNEI. The V and J ends lost 4 bases and 5 bases, in that order; junction bases with no gene match: 10. CDR3 length equals 16 residues. The CDR3 is CASSGDRAGAHNEQFF. The CDR3 nucleotides read TGTGCCAGCAGTGGAGATCGAGCGGGAGCACACAATGAGCAGTTCTTC.

This clonotype was recorded a few times. This chain links TRBV19 with TRBJ1-2; 9 bases are a match to TRBD1. After removal of 5 bases from V and 6 bases from J, the junction contained 16 bases not matched to a gene. CDR1 is LNHDA, CDR2 SQIVND, per germline (reference sequence). CDR3 length equals 17 residues. The CDR3 coding sequence is TGTGCCAGTAGTCCGCGGACAGGGGCGAGCGGCGATGATGGCTACACCTTC. Its translation is CASSPRTGASGDDGYTF.

This clonotype was detected a few times. CDR3 loop: CASKSGASTDTQYF. The CDR3 DNA reads TGTGCCAGCAAAAGCGGGGCTAGCACAGATACGCAGTATTTT. This chain joins TRBV3-1 and TRBJ2-3; 7 nucleotides line up with TRBD2. Per the germline V gene, CDR1 is LGHDT and CDR2 is YNNKEL (reference sequence). The junction had 4 bases not matched to a gene; V was cut back by 7 bases and J by 0 bases. The CDR3 is 14 residues long.

This clonotype was counted only a few times. The chain employs TRBV10-3 and TRBJ2-7, with a tentative D call TRBD1 (6 bases). CDR1 ENHRY and CDR2 SYGVKD come from the germline V gene. The CDR3 consists of 14 residues. Between the trimmed V and J ends, which lost 6 bases and 2 bases, there was a span of 14 bases. CDR3 region: CAISTGSGTYEQYF. The CDR3 bases are TGTGCCATCAGCACAGGGTCTGGGACCTACGAGCAGTACTTC.

This clonotype was recorded at least ten times. The chain has TRBV7-2 and TRBJ2-5, with unresolved D. The CDR3 extends over 14 amino acids. From germline, CDR1 is SGHTA and CDR2 FQGNSA. Deletions cut 5 bases from V and 5 bases from J, with 15 bases between. The CDR3 region has the DNA TGTGCCAGCAGCACCGGGCCCTCCGGGGAGACCCAGTACTTC. Its translation: CASSTGPSGETQYF. Full variable domain (rest looked up from reference TRBV7-2 and TRBJ2-5): GAGVSQSPSNKVTEKGKDVELRCDPISGHTALYWYRQSLGQGLEFLIYFQGNSAPDKSGLPSDRFSAERTGGSVSTLTIQRTQQEDSAVYLCASSTGPSGETQYFGPGTRLLVL.

This clonotype was detected many times. This chain connects TRBV10-3 to TRBJ1-5; a weak D match, TRBD1 (5 bases). Germline V gene sequence: CDR1 ENHRY, CDR2 SYGVKD. Trimming removed 4 bases at V and 5 bases at J, with 6 bases between. CDR3 length: 12 residues. The CDR3 reads CAISGGDQPQHF. CDR3 DNA: TGTGCCATCAGTGGAGGGGATCAGCCCCAGCATTTT.

This clonotype was counted only a few times. V gene TRBV27 combines with J gene TRBJ2-3; 10 nucleotides align to TRBD1. The CDR3 runs to 15 residues. Germline V gives CDR1 MNHEY, CDR2 SMNVEV (reference sequence). V lost 2 bases and J lost 4; bases outside the gene matches: 3. The CDR3 DNA reads as TGTGCCAGCAGTTTAGACAGGGGGCTTCCAGATACGCAGTATTTT. It specifies CASSLDRGLPDTQYF.

This clonotype was detected ten times or more. CDR3 in amino acids: CSARSRGRGYGYTF. Written as DNA, the CDR3 is TGCAGTGCTAGGTCCCGCGGGCGGGGCTATGGCTACACCTTC. The V gene is TRBV20-1, the J gene TRBJ1-2; D is ambiguous. With 3 bases removed from V and 4 bases from J, the gap between germline ends came to 15 bases. The length of the CDR3 is 14 residues. Germline CDR1 reads DFQATT; CDR2 reads SNEGSKA (reference sequence).

This clonotype was seen ten or more times. The gene calls are TRBV11-2 and TRBJ2-5; TRBD1 might be the D (6 bases). The V end was cut by 5 bases, the J end by 1 base, with 8 bases between. Germline V gene sequence: CDR1 SGHAT, CDR2 FQNNGV. The CDR3 length is 13 residues. As DNA, the CDR3 is TGTGCCAGCAGCCGAGGGGGCCAAGAGACCCAGTACTTC. This translates into CASSRGGQETQYF.

This clonotype was counted between two and nine times. This rearrangement joins TRBV3-1 to TRBJ1-2; D is possibly TRBD1 (5 bases). V gave up 0 bases and J gave up 5 bases, with 13 bases separating them. The CDR3 contains 15 residues. Per the germline V gene, CDR1 is LGHDT and CDR2 is YNNKEL (reference sequence). This CDR3 reads CASSQDQAGLYGYTF. The DNA of the CDR3 is TGTGCCAGCAGCCAAGATCAAGCAGGGCTATATGGCTACACCTTC.

V and J are TRBV2 and TRBJ1-5; D not certain. The CDR3 contains 16 residues. V lost 4 bases, J lost 2 bases, and 15 bases lay in between. Germline CDR1 reads SNHLY; CDR2 reads FYNNEI. CDR3 DNA: TGTGCCAGCAGTGTTGGTCGAGGAAGGGGCAATCAGCCCCAGCATTTT. The encoded protein is CASSVGRGRGNQPQHF.

In this sample, this clonotype turned up a few times. The chain employs TRBV4-1 and TRBJ2-7; D perhaps matches TRBD1 (7 bases). Germline CDR1 MGHRA, CDR2 YSYEKL. CDR3 size: 15 residues. Trimming stripped 1 base from V and 2 bases from J, with 12 bases between. CDR3: CASSQVGGTAYEQYF. The CDR3 bases are TGCGCCAGCAGCCAAGTAGGGGGGACAGCCTACGAGCAGTACTTC.

This clonotype showed up just a few times. This rearrangement joins TRBV19 to TRBJ1-2, with D uncertain. This CDR3 is built from 10 residues. Germline CDR1 LNHDA, CDR2 SQIVND (reference sequence). V was cut by 8 bases and J by 11 bases, with 12 bases left in between. This CDR3 is CASRGLKYTF. CDR3 sequence (DNA): TGTGCCAGTCGGGGTTTGAAGTACACCTTC.

The table lists this clonotype with many counts. V and J are TRBV5-5 and TRBJ2-1; D may be TRBD1 (6 bases). This CDR3 spans 14 amino acids. The germline V and J ends were trimmed by 1 base and 3 bases, with 8 bases remaining between them. Per germline, CDR1 SGHKS and CDR2 YYEKEE (reference sequence). In nucleotides, the CDR3 is TGTGCCAGCAGCTTGCTAGGGGGCTACAATGAGCAGTTCTTC. It codes for CASSLLGGYNEQFF.

This clonotype was counted at least ten times. This sequence joins TRBV7-2 and TRBJ2-1; D is possibly TRBD2 (5 bases). The germline V gene has CDR1 SGHTA and CDR2 FQGNSA. The CDR3 is 11 amino acids. V lost 4 bases and J 10 bases, leaving 8 bases between the germline ends. CDR3 sequence reads: CASSSAVEQFF. The CDR3 DNA follows: TGTGCCAGCAGCTCAGCGGTAGAGCAGTTCTTC.

This clonotype came up many times. Sequence at one end of the junction differs from germline and may be a read error. The chain combines TRBV29-1 with TRBJ1-1, with 12 positions matching TRBD1. The CDR3 extends over 11 amino acids. CDR1 SQVTM and CDR2 ANQGSEA come from the germline V gene. CDR3 region: CSGGQGADAFF. In DNA form, the CDR3 reads TGCAGCGGGGGACAGGGGGCTGACGCTTTCTTT.